This T cell receptor beta chain was sequenced during a study of T cell changes during pregnancy in multiple sclerosis. The assay was immunoSEQ multiplex PCR, and TCRdb's table has in-frame clones only and misses some. The top ten clones hold 0.67% of a sample with tens of thousands of clones, about 89% of them seen once. Deletions cut 0 bases from V and 2 bases from J, with 11 bases between. CDR3 length: 15 residues. CDR1 and CDR2 from the germline V gene are LGHNA and YSLEER. The starting material was CD4+ T cells from peripheral blood mononuclear cells, obtained in the third trimester of pregnancy. The chain joins TRBV4-3 to TRBJ2-7; maybe TRBD1 (6 bases). The TCR was taken from a female donor in good health, enrolled as a control in a pregnancy study. The CDR3 nucleotides are TGCGCCAGCAGCCAAGATGAGGGACACCCCTACGAGCAGTACTTC. Translating it yields CASSQDEGHPYEQYF.